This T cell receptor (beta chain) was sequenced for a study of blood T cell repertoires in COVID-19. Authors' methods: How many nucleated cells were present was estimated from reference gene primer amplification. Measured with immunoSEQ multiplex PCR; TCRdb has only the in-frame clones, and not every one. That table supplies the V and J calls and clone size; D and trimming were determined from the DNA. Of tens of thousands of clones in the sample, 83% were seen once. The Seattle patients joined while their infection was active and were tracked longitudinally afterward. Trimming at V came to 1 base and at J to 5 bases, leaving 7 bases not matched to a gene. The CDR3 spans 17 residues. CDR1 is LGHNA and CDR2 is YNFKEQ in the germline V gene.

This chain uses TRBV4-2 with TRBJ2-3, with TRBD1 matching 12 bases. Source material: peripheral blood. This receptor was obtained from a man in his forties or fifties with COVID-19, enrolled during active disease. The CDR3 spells CASSQGDRDRGRDTQYF. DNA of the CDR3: TGTGCCAGCAGCCAAGGGGACCGGGACAGGGGGCGAGATACGCAGTATTTT.